This TCR beta chain was observed in a study of T-cell reconstitution after alpha-beta-depleted transplantation in children. Ten or more counts support this clonotype. As it was prepared, the TCRbeta library received unique molecular identifiers. TCRdb ran MiXCR on the PCR reads and lists one entry per CDR3 protein. The data contain roughly 220,000 distinct CDR3 sequences, 9.5% to 15% of them seen just once; the ten biggest clones take up about 2.6%. This CDR3 has 11 residues. The germline V gene has CDR1 DFQATT and CDR2 SNEGSKA (reference sequence). V gave up 6 bases and J gave up 8 bases; unmatched junction bases: 3.

This clonotype originated in a human donor who donated a stem cell graft to a child with acute lymphoblastic leukemia. Source: PBMCs from the stem cell graft donor, taken from the stem cell graft. The chain employs TRBV20-1 and TRBJ2-1; TRBD2 matches 8 bases. CDR3 protein: CSATSGDEQFF. CDR3 in DNA: TGCAGTGCCACTAGCGGCGATGAGCAGTTCTTC.